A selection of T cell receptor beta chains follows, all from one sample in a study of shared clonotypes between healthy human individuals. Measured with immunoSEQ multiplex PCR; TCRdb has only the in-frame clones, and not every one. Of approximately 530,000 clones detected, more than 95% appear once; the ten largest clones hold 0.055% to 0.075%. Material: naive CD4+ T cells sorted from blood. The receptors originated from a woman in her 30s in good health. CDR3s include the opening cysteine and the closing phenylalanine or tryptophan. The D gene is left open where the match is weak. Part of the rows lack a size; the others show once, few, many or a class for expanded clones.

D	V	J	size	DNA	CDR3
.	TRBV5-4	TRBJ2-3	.	TGTGCCAGCAGCGCGACCTATTTCGTGGGACTGCCGCAGTATTTT	CASSATYFVGLPQYF
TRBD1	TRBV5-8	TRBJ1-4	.	TGTGCCAGCAACTTGGGACAGGCCAATGAAAAACTGTTTTTT	CASNLGQANEKLFF
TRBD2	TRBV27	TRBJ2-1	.	TGTGCCAGCAGTTCCCTGGCGGGAGCCTACAATGAGCAGTTCTTC	CASSSLAGAYNEQFF
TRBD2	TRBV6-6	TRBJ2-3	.	TGTGCCAGCAGAGATAGCGGGAGCACAGATACGCAGTATTTT	CASRDSGSTDTQYF
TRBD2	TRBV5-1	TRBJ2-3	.	TGCGCCAGCATGCCTTTAGCGGGGAGCACAGATACGCAGTATTTT	CASMPLAGSTDTQYF
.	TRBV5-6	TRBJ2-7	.	TGTGCCAGCAGCTTAAACTCCTACGAGCAGTACTTC	CASSLNSYEQYF
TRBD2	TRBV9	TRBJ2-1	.	TGTGCCAGCAGCGTAGGGACTAGCGGGAGGGCCTACAATGAGCAGTTCTTC	CASSVGTSGRAYNEQFF
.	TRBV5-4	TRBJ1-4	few	TGTGCCAGCAGCTTCGGACCGGATGAAAAACTGTTTTTT	CASSFGPDEKLFF
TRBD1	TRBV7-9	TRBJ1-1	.	TGTGCCAGCAGCTCCCGACAGGGGGCGGCGGCTCACACTGAAGCTTTCTTT	CASSSRQGAAAHTEAFF
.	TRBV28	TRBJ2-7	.	TGTGCCAGCAGTTTGTCGGGGATATACGAGCAGTACTTC	CASSLSGIYEQYF
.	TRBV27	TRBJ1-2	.	TGTGCCAGCAGTTCGGGGGCCGGGAGGCATGGCTACACCTTC	CASSSGAGRHGYTF
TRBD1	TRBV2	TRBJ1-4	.	TGTGCCAGCAGTGAAAGAGGACAGGTGATCGAAAAACTGTTTTTT	CASSERGQVIEKLFF
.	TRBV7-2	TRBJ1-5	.	TGTGCCAGCAGCTTAGGAGGTCGGGAGGGACAGCCCCAGCATTTT	CASSLGGREGQPQHF
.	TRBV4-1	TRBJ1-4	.	TGCGCCAGCAGCCCCATGGCTGGGGGCAATGAAAAACTGTTTTTT	CASSPMAGGNEKLFF
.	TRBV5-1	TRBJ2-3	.	TGCGCCAGCAGCCCCCGGGACGTAAACACAGATACGCAGTATTTT	CASSPRDVNTDTQYF
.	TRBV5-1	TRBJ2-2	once	TGCGCCAGCAGCTTCGGGGGGACAGCGGCGAACACCGGGGAGCTGTTTTTT	CASSFGGTAANTGELFF
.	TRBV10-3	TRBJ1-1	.	TGTGCCATCAGTATGGAGCTGAACACTGAAGCTTTCTTT	CAISMELNTEAFF
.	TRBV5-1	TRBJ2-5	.	TGCGCCAGCAGTGCAGGGGACCAAGAGACCCAGTACTTC	CASSAGDQETQYF
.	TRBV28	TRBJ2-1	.	TGTGCCAGCAGTCTGGGAGGGGGGAACAATGAGCAGTTCTTC	CASSLGGGNNEQFF
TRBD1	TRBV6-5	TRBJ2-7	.	TGTGCCAGCAGTCCCTTGGGACAGCTTTCCGAGCAGTACTTC	CASSPLGQLSEQYF
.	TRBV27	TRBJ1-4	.	TGTGCCAGCAGTTCCCGCTCCTTGGCGACTGAAAAACTGTTTTTT	CASSSRSLATEKLFF
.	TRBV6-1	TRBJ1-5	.	TGTGCCAGCAGTCCGAACAATCAGCCCCAGCATTTT	CASSPNNQPQHF
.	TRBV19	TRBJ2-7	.	TGTGCCAGTAGTACCAACTACGAGCAGTACTTC	CASSTNYEQYF
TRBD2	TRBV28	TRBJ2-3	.	TGTGCCAGCAGTCCCCCCCTAGCGGGAGTAGGTACGCAGTATTTT	CASSPPLAGVGTQYF
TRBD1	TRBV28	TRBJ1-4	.	TGTGCCAGCAGTTTACATAGACAGGGACTTTATAATGAAAAACTGTTTTTT	CASSLHRQGLYNEKLFF
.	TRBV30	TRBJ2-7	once	TGTGCCTGGAGTGTAGGAGGCTCCTACGAGCAGTACTTC	CAWSVGGSYEQYF
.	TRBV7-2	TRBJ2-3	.	TGTGCCAGCAGCTTAGAGCGCGGTACGCAGTATTTT	CASSLERGTQYF
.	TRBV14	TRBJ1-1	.	TGTGCCAGCAGCCAAGAACCCAGGTATAAAGCTTTCTTT	CASSQEPRYKAFF
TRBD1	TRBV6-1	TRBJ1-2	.	TGTGCCACCAGGACAGGGGACTATGGCTACACCTTC	CATRTGDYGYTF
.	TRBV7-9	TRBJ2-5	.	TGTGCCAGCAGCGACTTGGAGACCCAGTACTTC	CASSDLETQYF
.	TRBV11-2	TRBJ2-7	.	TGTGCCAGCAGCTTAGCTCTCTATTCGGGACGGGAGCAGTACTTC	CASSLALYSGREQYF
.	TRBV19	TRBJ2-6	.	TGTGCCAGTAGTATAGATTTAGGCCAGGCAATGCTTTCTGGGGCCAACGTCCTGACTTTC	CASSIDLGQAMLSGANVLTF
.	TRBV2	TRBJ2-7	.	TGTGCCAGCAGTGATGTCCGAGGGGACCCTACCACATACGAGCAGTACTTC	CASSDVRGDPTTYEQYF
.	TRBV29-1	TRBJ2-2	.	TGCAGCGTTGAAAGGGCCCCCGGGGGGGAGCTGTTTTTT	CSVERAPGGELFF
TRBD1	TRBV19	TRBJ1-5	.	TGTGCCAGTAGTATAGTGGGGGGCCAGGGGGCCAATCAGCCCCAGCATTTT	CASSIVGGQGANQPQHF
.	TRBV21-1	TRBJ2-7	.	TGTGCCAGCAGCAAGAAGACAGGGCCCCCCGAGCAGTACTTC	CASSKKTGPPEQYF
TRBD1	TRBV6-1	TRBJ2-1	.	TGTGCCAGCAGAGTTCGGACAGGGGCCTACAATGAGCAGTTCTTC	CASRVRTGAYNEQFF
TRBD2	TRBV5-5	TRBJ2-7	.	TGTGCCAGCAGCTTGCCCCGGACTAGAAGTGGCGAGCAGTACTTC	CASSLPRTRSGEQYF
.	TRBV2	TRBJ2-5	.	TGTGCCAGCAGGGATATTCGGGGGCAAGAGACCCAGTACTTC	CASRDIRGQETQYF
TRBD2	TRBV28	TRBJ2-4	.	TGTGCCAGCAGTTCGGGGACTAGCTGGATAGCCAAAAACATTCAGTACTTC	CASSSGTSWIAKNIQYF
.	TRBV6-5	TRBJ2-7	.	TGTGCCAGCAGTGACCGCGGAGGCTCCTACGAGCAGTACTTC	CASSDRGGSYEQYF
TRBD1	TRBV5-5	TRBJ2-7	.	TGTGCCAGCAGCCCCTTTACAGGGGAGCCCTACGAGCAGTACTTC	CASSPFTGEPYEQYF